This paragraph covers one T cell receptor (beta chain) sequence. The target of this receptor is not known. Within one base of it there is no much larger clone, and no base qualities were kept. The germline V gene gives CDR1 as SGHTA and CDR2 as FQGNSA. The cysteine opens and the phenylalanine closes a CDR3 of 14 amino acids. The sequence is cut down to CDR3 DNA, 42 bases in frame from base 1. Trimming at the junction amounts to 1 base on V and 7 bases on J, and the germline ends lie 13 bases apart. The data belong to a study of T cells after yellow fever vaccination (dated by TCRdb to between 2018 and 2021). Describing the broader study: The SMART-Seq v4 Ultra Low Input RNA kit was used to prepare libraries from fractions with low cell numbers. The cohort comprised two healthy male donors, one aged 18 to 30 and one aged 30 to 40 years. To follow T-cell clones before and after both primary and booster YFV17D yellow fever vaccination, bulk TCR alpha and beta repertoires underwent longitudinal sequencing. Blood samples were taken at several timepoints before and after primary and secondary immunization, and bulk PBMC replicates and cell subsets were isolated.

TCR cDNA was synthesized by 5'RACE template switching, which introduced a universal primer site and unique molecular identifiers. cDNA synthesis was primed from both the TCR alpha and TCR beta constant segments. Library amplification involved two PCR steps, and the second step added sample barcodes and sequencing adapters. Sequencing of the libraries was done on either Illumina HiSeq 2500 (2x100 bp) or NovaSeq (2x150 bp). The study's processing was this. Reads were demultiplexed and collapsed into UMI consensus sequences with MIGEC, and V(D)J alignment was performed with MiXCR. Vaccine-responding clonotypes were defined with edgeR using replicate PBMC samples, requiring FDR below 0.01 and a log2 fold change above 5 up to day 15. CD4 or CD8 identity was assigned to each bulk clonotype according to whether the clonotype was present at higher abundance in the sequenced CD4 repertoire or the sequenced CD8 repertoire. The public sequencing data were trimmed at Q25 with fastp and processed into clonotypes with MiXCR by TCRdb, which kept only in-frame beta chains. Entries that share a CDR3 protein sequence are merged under the most common genes and DNA. TCRdb's processing, not the authors' own work, is the source of the V and J calls. This sample comprises approximately 350,000 distinct CDR3 sequences, roughly 10% of them detected only once. Of the sample, around 18% falls within the top ten clones.

The treatment or condition label corresponds to: live attenuated yellow fever vaccine strain. At each blood-draw timepoint, two biological replicates of bulk PBMCs were collected. PBMCs were isolated from peripheral blood using a standard Ficoll-Paque protocol. RNA was extracted with TriZol from bulk PBMCs, CD4 and CD8 fractions, and dextramer-positive and dextramer-negative fractions. Summary of the overall study and its limitations: Because the study included only two donors, the extent to which the findings can be generalized is limited. Because abundant contaminating clonotypes from the bulk population could be contained in FACS-sorted repertoires, computational filtering was required. After the booster, most of the clones that had expanded following primary vaccination were detected again (around 95% of CD4 and 88% of CD8), which suggests that memory was broadly maintained. Compared with the primary T-cell response, the secondary T-cell response was weaker but faster, peaking on day 5 rather than day 15. A small fraction of clonotypes appeared in both the CD4 and CD8 compartments, likely as a result of convergent recombination.

The clonotype originates from a man between 18 and 35 years old who received the YFV17D yellow fever vaccine. The sequence is built from TRBV7-2 and TRBJ1-2; TRBD1 is possibly the D segment (5 matching bases). This specimen consisted of PBMCs, obtained on the day of the first yellow fever vaccination. The CDR3 reads CASSLGGAKGGYTF. The DNA sequence reads TGTGCCAGCAGCTTAGGTGGGGCAAAGGGTGGCTACACCTTC.